Shown below are 9 T cell receptor beta chains from a single sample sequenced in a study of post-analysis software for immune sequencing data. Study results and limitations: Patients showed TRBV5-6, TRBV5-1 and TRBV20-1 among a handful of TRBV segments more frequent than in controls.

These receptors lack a known antigen. Prepared TCR beta cDNA libraries contained unique molecular identifiers. One entry per CDR3 protein results from TCRdb running MiXCR on the PCR reads. This table has roughly 730,000 distinct CDR3 sequences, 30% appearing once. Sample: blood. The receptors were sampled from a girl between 5 and 17 years old with multiple sclerosis.

This clonotype was observed a handful of times. The V call is TRBV6-6, the J call TRBJ1-1, with unresolved D. Germline lookup yields CDR1 MNHNY and CDR2 SVGAGI (reference sequence). This CDR3 contains 14 residues. V was trimmed by 6 bases and J by 1 base, leaving 12 bases between them. CDR3 residues: CASRYALENTEAFF. In DNA form, the CDR3 reads TGTGCCAGCAGGTACGCTCTTGAGAACACTGAAGCTTTCTTT.

CDR3 region: CASRRTGGTEQFF. CDR3 coding DNA: TGTGCCAGCAGGCGGACAGGGGGCACTGAGCAGTTCTTC. This sequence joins TRBV5-8 and TRBJ2-1; 11 bases align to TRBD1. This CDR3 comprises 13 residues. CDR1 is SGHTS, CDR2 YDEGEE, per germline. With V trimmed by 5 bases and J by 9 bases, 4 bases remained unmatched. The whole variable domain, remainder taken from reference TRBV5-8 and TRBJ2-1, is EAGVTQSPTHLIKTRGQQATLRCSPISGHTSVYWYQQALGLGLQFLLWYDEGEERNRGNFPPRFSGRQFPNYSSELNVNALELEDSALYLCASRRTGGTEQFFGPGTRLTVL.

The chain combines TRBV19 with TRBJ2-7, with D perhaps TRBD1 or TRBD2 (6 bases each). Germline-derived CDR1 and CDR2 are LNHDA and SQIVND (reference sequence). V dropped 3 bases and J dropped 7 bases, with 16 bases sitting between them. This CDR3 contains 14 residues. DNA of the CDR3: TGTGCCAGTAGTATTGGGGGGCTCACGGGGGAGCAGTACTTC. Its protein is CASSIGGLTGEQYF.

This clonotype has just a few counts. The V and J genes are TRBV7-9 and TRBJ1-4; weak D call: TRBD1 (5 bases). Trimming left V 2 bases short and J 4 bases short, with 11 bases between. The CDR3 sequence is 15 residues long. CDR1 is SEHNR and CDR2 is FQNEAQ in the germline V gene (reference sequence). Here the CDR3 DNA reads TGTGCCAGCAGCTTATTATCAGGGAATAATGAAAAACTGTTTTTT. Residues: CASSLLSGNNEKLFF.

The chain combines TRBV7-9 with TRBJ2-7; perhaps D is TRBD1 or TRBD2 (5 bases each). The V end lost 3 bases, the J end lost 5 bases, and 17 bases lay between the germline ends. The V gene's germline CDR1 is SEHNR and CDR2 FQNEAQ (reference sequence). This CDR3 is 15 amino acids long. The CDR3 DNA reads TGTGCCAGCAGCTTCCCCCCGCAGAGAGGGGACGAGCAGTACTTC. This codes for CASSFPPQRGDEQYF.

This clonotype has just a few counts. The chain carries TRBV6-6 and TRBJ1-2; D might be TRBD1 (6 bases). The CDR3 totals 15 residues. In germline, CDR1 is MNHNY, CDR2 SVGAGI (reference sequence). Trimming removed 4 bases from V and 4 bases from J, with 16 bases in between. CDR3 protein: CASSSRGARGYGYTF. CDR3 nucleotide sequence: TGTGCCAGCAGTTCCCGGGGGGCCAGGGGCTATGGCTACACCTTC.

J is TRBJ2-7 and V is TRBV5-1; D is unresolved. The V and J ends lost 1 base and 2 bases respectively, with 7 bases between them. This CDR3 region has 13 residues. In germline, CDR1 is SGHRS, CDR2 YFSETQ. CDR3 coding DNA: TGCGCCAGCAGCTTGAACCCGACCTACGAGCAGTACTTC. Translating gives CASSLNPTYEQYF.

The V and J genes are TRBV7-2 and TRBJ2-3, with 15 bases aligning to TRBD2. CDR3 length: 18 amino acids. The junction had 10 bases not matched to a gene; V was cut back by 5 bases and J by 4 bases. Germline lookup yields CDR1 SGHTA and CDR2 FQGNSA. DNA for the CDR3: TGTGCCAGCAGCCTAAGGACTAGCGGGAGGGGCTGGTCAGATACGCAGTATTTT. This gives the protein CASSLRTSGRGWSDTQYF.

V usage is TRBV20-1 and J usage is TRBJ2-5; 8 positions agree with TRBD2. Judging by the DNA end, TRBJ2-7 fits better; the J call may be wrong. The germline gives CDR1 DFQATT, CDR2 SNEGSKA (reference sequence). This CDR3 has 12 residues. The CDR3 DNA follows: TGCAGTGGGGCGGGAGGTATGGGCGAGCAGTACTTC. This translates into CSGAGGMGEQYF.